This T cell receptor (beta chain) was captured in a study of T cell clonality in common variable immunodeficiency. Study-wide points: Fewer deletions and N-nucleotide insertions were reportedly seen in common variable immunodeficiency TCR beta sequences. TCRbeta clonality was increased in CVID versus healthy controls.

CDR3 length equals 14 residues. Germline lookup yields CDR1 LNHDA and CDR2 SQIVND (reference sequence). V was shortened by 1 base and J by 5 bases, with 9 bases between the two germline ends. Of CVID subjects, 15 were female and 29 male, mean age about 40. Libraries were prepared by immunoSEQ multiplex PCR; TCRdb keeps only in-frame clonotypes and omits some of them. Recorded here are 25,000 to 35,000 clones, none singletons. This clone has more than one count but fewer than ten. What it binds is not known. The sequenced fragment ends 3 residues before the CDR3 boundary, so the rest is inferred from the germline J gene.

The sample consisted of peripheral blood mononuclear cells. The chain has TRBV19 and TRBJ2-1, with a weak D call TRBD1 (5 bases). This TCR came from a human donor with common variable immunodeficiency. CDR3 DNA (partial): TGTGCCAGTAGTATAGGCCGACAGAACAATGAG. Translating gives CASSIGRQNNE. The CDR3 in its entirety is CASSIGRQNNEQFF.